This is a list of T cell receptor beta chains from one sample in a study of identical twins. In TCRdb, the 5' RACE reads were re-called with MiXCR into one record per CDR3 protein. Here the sample spans around 690,000 distinct CDR3 sequences, 21% being singletons. These same data were also listed under a study on T cells expressing NK-cell markers.

Sequences were obtained from PBMCs. The origin of the receptors is a woman younger than 30 in good health. Each CDR3 is given with its conserved first and last residue. A D gene is named only where the DNA matches it firmly. Size is stated for part of the rows, as once, few or many counts, or as a class when the clone is expanded.

size,V,J,D,CDR3,DNA
few,TRBV4-3,TRBJ2-2,TRBD1,CASSTRDSPRGELFF,TGCGCCAGCAGCACCAGGGACAGCCCACGCGGGGAGCTGTTTTTT
many,TRBV6-1,TRBJ1-1,-,CASSPNQNTEAFF,TGTGCCAGCAGCCCCAATCAGAACACTGAAGCTTTCTTT
many,TRBV12-3/TRBV12-4,TRBJ2-7,-,CASGRGTRTALTYEQYF,TGTGCCAGCGGGAGAGGGACGAGGACAGCCTTGACCTACGAGCAGTACTTC
-,TRBV7-6,TRBJ2-2,-,CASSLVAAGELFF,TGTGCCAGCAGCTTAGTGGCGGCCGGGGAGCTGTTTTTT
many,TRBV7-2,TRBJ1-1,TRBD1,CASSFGRGLTEAFF,TGTGCCAGCAGCTTCGGGAGGGGGCTAACTGAAGCTTTCTTT
-,TRBV20-1,TRBJ2-1,-,CSARESGREQFF,TGCAGTGCTAGAGAGTCAGGTCGCGAGCAGTTCTTC
few,TRBV6-1,TRBJ1-3,-,CASIPRSGSGNTIYF,TGTGCCAGCATCCCTCGGTCCGGTTCTGGAAACACCATATATTTT
once,TRBV11-3,TRBJ2-5,-,CASSPTDTVQETQYF,TGTGCCAGCAGCCCCACCGACACAGTCCAAGAGACCCAGTACTTC
-,TRBV6-2/TRBV6-3,TRBJ2-1,-,CASSGPGAPNFF,TGTGCCAGCAGTGGACCAGGGGCCCCCAATTTCTTC
few,TRBV4-3,TRBJ1-5,TRBD1,CASSLTWDSLNQPQHF,TGCGCCAGCAGCCTAACATGGGACAGTCTTAATCAGCCCCAGCATTTT
few,TRBV20-1,TRBJ2-3,-,CSAGPQGHDTQYF,TGCAGTGCGGGGCCCCAGGGCCACGATACGCAGTATTTT
few,TRBV29-1,TRBJ2-3,-,CSVERFFLAADTQYF,TGCAGCGTTGAAAGGTTCTTCCTCGCGGCAGATACGCAGTATTTT
many,TRBV29-1,TRBJ2-1,-,CSALLPPRFF,TGCAGCGCACTTCTCCCCCCCAGGTTCTTC
many,TRBV6-4,TRBJ2-1,-,CASSPQGGNEQFF,TGTGCCAGCAGCCCCCAGGGCGGCAATGAGCAGTTCTTC
-,TRBV9,TRBJ1-1,-,CASSVGSGEWEQAFF,TGTGCCAGCAGCGTAGGTTCAGGGGAGTGGGAACAAGCTTTCTTT
few,TRBV6-2/TRBV6-3,TRBJ2-7,-,CASRWAATYEQYF,TGTGCCAGCAGATGGGCGGCTACCTACGAGCAGTACTTC
-,TRBV12-3/TRBV12-4,TRBJ1-5,-,CASSLGGLQPQHF,TGTGCCAGCAGTTTAGGGGGGCTACAGCCCCAGCATTTT
many,TRBV20-1,TRBJ2-1,TRBD2,CSARGISSGKEGEQFF,TGCAGTGCTAGAGGAATATCTAGCGGGAAGGAGGGTGAGCAGTTCTTC
once,TRBV2,TRBJ2-1,-,CASSVGTLDEQFF,TGTGCCAGCAGTGTTGGGACATTGGATGAGCAGTTCTTC
few,TRBV10-1,TRBJ2-1,-,CASRRDRLSNEQFF,TGCGCCAGCAGGCGAGACAGATTGAGCAATGAGCAGTTCTTC
many,TRBV10-3,TRBJ2-1,-,CAISEQKGYNEQFF,TGTGCCATCAGTGAACAAAAGGGGTACAATGAGCAGTTCTTC
-,TRBV7-9,TRBJ2-3,TRBD2,CASSLATSGNEDTQYF,TGTGCCAGCAGCCTAGCCACTAGCGGGAACGAGGATACGCAGTATTTT
few,TRBV12-3/TRBV12-4,TRBJ1-2,-,CASSLARSPYTF,TGTGCCAGCAGTTTGGCCAGGTCCCCATACACCTTC
many,TRBV3-1,TRBJ2-1,-,CASSRRDEQFF,TGTGCCAGCAGCCGTCGGGATGAGCAGTTCTTC
many,TRBV4-1,TRBJ2-1,-,CASSQDGRQGVENEQFF,TGCGCCAGCAGCCAAGATGGGCGGCAGGGAGTGGAGAATGAGCAGTTCTTC
few,TRBV28,TRBJ2-7,-,CASSLSGGTGPLREQYF,TGTGCCAGCAGTTTATCGGGGGGTACAGGGCCCCTCCGCGAGCAGTACTTC
many,TRBV27,TRBJ2-7,-,CASSPSWGWYEQYF,TGTGCCAGCAGTCCTAGCTGGGGATGGTACGAGCAGTACTTC
-,TRBV18,TRBJ2-7,-,CASSTQAVPSSIYEQYF,TGTGCCAGCTCGACCCAGGCTGTGCCCTCTTCTATCTACGAGCAGTACTTC